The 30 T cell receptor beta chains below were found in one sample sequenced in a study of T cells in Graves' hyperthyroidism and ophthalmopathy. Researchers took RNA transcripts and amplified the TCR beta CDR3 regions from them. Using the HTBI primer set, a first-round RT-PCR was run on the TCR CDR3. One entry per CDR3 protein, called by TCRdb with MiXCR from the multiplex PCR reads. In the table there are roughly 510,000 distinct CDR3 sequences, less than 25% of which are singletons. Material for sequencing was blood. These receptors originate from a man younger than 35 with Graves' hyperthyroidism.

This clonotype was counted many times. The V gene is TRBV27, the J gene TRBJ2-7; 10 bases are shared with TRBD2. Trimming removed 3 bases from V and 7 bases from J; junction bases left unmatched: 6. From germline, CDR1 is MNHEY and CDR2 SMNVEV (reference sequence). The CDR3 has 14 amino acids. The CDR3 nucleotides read TGTGCCAGCAGTTTCCAAGCGGGGGGGCAAGAGCAGTACTTC. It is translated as CASSFQAGGQEQYF.

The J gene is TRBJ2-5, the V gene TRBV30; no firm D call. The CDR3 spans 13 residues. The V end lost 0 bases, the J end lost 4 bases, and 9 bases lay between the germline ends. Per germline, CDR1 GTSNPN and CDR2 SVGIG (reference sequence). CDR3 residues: CAWSVKGPETQYF. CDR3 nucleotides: TGTGCCTGGAGTGTAAAGGGTCCAGAGACCCAGTACTTC.

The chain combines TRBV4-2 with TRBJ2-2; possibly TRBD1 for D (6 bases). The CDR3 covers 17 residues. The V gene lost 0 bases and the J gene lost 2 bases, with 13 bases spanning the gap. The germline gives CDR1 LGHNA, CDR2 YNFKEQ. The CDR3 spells CASSQDTGTSNTGELFF. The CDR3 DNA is TGTGCCAGCAGCCAAGATACAGGGACATCAAACACCGGGGAGCTGTTTTTT.

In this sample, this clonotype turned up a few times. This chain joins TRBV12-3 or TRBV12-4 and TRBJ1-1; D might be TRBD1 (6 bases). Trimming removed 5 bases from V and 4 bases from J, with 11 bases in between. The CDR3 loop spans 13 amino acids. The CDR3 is CASSHSGVTEAFF. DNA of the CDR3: TGTGCCAGCAGTCACTCAGGGGTCACTGAAGCTTTCTTT.

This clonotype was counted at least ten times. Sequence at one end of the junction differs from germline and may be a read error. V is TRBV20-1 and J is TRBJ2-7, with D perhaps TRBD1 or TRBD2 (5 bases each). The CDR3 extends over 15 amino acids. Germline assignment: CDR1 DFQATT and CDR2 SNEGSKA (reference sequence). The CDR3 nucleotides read TGCAGTGCAAGAGGGGTGGGTCAGGGTTTGTACGAGCAGTACTTC. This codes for CSARGVGQGLYEQYF.

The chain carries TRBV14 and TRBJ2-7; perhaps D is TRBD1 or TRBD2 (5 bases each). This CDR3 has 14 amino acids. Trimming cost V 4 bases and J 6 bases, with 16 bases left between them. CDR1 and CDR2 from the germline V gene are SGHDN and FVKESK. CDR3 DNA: TGTGCCAGCAGCCTCCAGGGACCCGTAGGCGAGCAGTACTTC. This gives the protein CASSLQGPVGEQYF. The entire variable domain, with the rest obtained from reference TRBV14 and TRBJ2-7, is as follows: EAGVTQFPSHSVIEKGQTVTLRCDPISGHDNLYWYRRVMGKEIKFLLHFVKESKQDESGMPNNRFLAERTGGTYSTLKVQPAELEDSGVYFCASSLQGPVGEQYFGPGTRLTVT.

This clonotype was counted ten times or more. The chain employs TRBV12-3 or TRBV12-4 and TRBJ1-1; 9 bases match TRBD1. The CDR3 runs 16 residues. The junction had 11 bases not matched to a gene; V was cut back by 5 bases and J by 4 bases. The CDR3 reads CASSGPGTGSGTEAFF. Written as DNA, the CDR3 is TGTGCCAGCAGTGGTCCCGGGACAGGGTCGGGCACTGAAGCTTTCTTT.

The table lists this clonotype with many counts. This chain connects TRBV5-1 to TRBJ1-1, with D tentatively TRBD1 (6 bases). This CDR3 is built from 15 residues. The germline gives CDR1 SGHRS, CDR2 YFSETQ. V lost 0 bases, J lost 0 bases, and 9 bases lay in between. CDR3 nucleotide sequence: TGCGCCAGCAGCTTGGGGGACACTTTGAACACTGAAGCTTTCTTT. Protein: CASSLGDTLNTEAFF. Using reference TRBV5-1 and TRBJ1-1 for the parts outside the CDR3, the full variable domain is KAGVTQTPRYLIKTRGQQVTLSCSPISGHRSVSWYQQTPGQGLQFLFEYFSETQRNKGNFPGRFSGRQFSNSRSEMNVSTLELGDSALYLCASSLGDTLNTEAFFGQGTRLTVV.

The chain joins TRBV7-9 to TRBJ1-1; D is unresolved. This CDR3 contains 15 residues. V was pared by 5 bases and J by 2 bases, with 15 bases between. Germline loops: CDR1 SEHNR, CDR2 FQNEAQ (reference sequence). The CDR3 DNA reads TGTGCCAGCAGCCCCCAGGCTCTGGTCAACACTGAAGCTTTCTTT. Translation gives CASSPQALVNTEAFF.

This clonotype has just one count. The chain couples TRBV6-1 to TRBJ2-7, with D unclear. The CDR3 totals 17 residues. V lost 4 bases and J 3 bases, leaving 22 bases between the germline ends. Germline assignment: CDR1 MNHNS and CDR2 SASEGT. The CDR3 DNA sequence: TGTGCCAGCAGTGGACCCAACCCTCACAAGAACAACTACGAGCAGTACTTC. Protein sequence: CASSGPNPHKNNYEQYF.

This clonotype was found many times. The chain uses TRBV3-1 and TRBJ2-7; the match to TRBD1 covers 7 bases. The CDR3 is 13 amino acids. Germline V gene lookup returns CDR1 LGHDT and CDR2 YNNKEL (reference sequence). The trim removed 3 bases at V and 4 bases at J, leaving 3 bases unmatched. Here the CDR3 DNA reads TGTGCCAGCAGCCAGCAGGGACAGTACGAGCAGTACTTC. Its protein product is CASSQQGQYEQYF.

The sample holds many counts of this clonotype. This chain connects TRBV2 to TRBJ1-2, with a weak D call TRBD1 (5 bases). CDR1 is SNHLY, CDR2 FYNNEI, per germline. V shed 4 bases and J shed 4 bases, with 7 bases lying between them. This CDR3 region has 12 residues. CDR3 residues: CASSAGSYGYTF. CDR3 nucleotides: TGTGCCAGCAGTGCAGGGAGCTATGGCTACACCTTC. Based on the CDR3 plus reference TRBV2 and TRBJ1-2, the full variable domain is EPEVTQTPSHQVTQMGQEVILRCVPISNHLYFYWYRQILGQKVEFLVSFYNNEISEKSEIFDDQFSVERPDGSNFTLKIRSTKLEDSAMYFCASSAGSYGYTFGSGTRLTVV.

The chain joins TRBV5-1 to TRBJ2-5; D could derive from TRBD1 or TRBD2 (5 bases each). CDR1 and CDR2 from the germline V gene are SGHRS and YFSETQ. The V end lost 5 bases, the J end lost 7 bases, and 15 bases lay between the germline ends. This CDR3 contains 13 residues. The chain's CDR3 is CASRSGTTGTQYF. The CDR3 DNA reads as TGCGCCAGCAGGTCCGGGACGACGGGGACCCAGTACTTC.

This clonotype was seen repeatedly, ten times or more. CDR3: CASTRGAGSSYEQYF. In DNA form, the CDR3 reads TGTGCCAGCACCCGGGGGGCGGGGAGTTCCTACGAGCAGTACTTC. The rearrangement joins TRBV11-2 to TRBJ2-7; possibly TRBD2 for D (7 bases). Trimming stripped 7 bases from V and 1 base from J, with 17 bases between. Germline-derived CDR1 and CDR2 are SGHAT and FQNNGV. The CDR3 spans 15 residues.

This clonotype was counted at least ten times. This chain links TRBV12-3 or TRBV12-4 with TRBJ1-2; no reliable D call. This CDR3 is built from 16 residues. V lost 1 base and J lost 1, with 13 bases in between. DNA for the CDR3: TGTGCCAGCAGTTTAGTCCCCTCGGACGATAACTATGGCTACACCTTC. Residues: CASSLVPSDDNYGYTF.

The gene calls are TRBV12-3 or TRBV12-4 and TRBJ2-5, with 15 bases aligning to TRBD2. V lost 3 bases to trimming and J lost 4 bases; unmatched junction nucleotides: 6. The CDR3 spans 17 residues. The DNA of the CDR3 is TGTGCCAGCAGTTTGTACGGACTAGCGGGGGGGACAGAGACCCAGTACTTC. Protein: CASSLYGLAGGTETQYF.

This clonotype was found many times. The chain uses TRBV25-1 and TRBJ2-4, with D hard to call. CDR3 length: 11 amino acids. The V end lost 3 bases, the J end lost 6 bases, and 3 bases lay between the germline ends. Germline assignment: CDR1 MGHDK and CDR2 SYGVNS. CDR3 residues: CASSDGNIQYF. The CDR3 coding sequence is TGTGCCAGCAGTGACGGAAACATTCAGTACTTC.

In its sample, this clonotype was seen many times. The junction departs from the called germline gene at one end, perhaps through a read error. DNA for the CDR3: TGTGCCAGCAGACAGGGGCGCACTGAAGCTTTCTTT. Its translation is CASRQGRTEAFF. This rearrangement joins TRBV5-1 to TRBJ1-1; 8 nucleotides line up with TRBD1. Germline-derived CDR1 and CDR2 are SGHRS and YFSETQ. CDR3 length equals 12 residues.

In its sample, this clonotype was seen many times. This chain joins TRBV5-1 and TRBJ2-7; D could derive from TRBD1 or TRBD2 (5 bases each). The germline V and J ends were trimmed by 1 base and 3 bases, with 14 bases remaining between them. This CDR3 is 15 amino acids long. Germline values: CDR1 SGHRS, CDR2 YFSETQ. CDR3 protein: CASSLCLEGIYEQYF. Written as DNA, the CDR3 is TGCGCCAGCAGCTTGTGTCTCGAGGGGATCTACGAGCAGTACTTC.

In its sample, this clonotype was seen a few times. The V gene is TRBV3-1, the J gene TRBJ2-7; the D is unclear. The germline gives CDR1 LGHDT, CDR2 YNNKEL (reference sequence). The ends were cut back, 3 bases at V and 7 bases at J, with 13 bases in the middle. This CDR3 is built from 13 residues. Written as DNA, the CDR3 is TGTGCCAGCAGCCAGACCGGCACCTTGGAGCAGTACTTC. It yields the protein CASSQTGTLEQYF.

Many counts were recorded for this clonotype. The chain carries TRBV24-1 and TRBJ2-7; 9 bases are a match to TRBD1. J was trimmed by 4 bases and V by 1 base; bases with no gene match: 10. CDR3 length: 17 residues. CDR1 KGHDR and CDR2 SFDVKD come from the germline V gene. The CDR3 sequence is CATSDLNGDRDPYEQYF. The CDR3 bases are TGTGCCACCAGTGATTTAAATGGGGACAGGGATCCTTACGAGCAGTACTTC.

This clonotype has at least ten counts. The CDR3 region is CASSPGQGSTGELFF. CDR3 sequence (DNA): TGCGCCAGCAGCCCAGGACAGGGCTCCACCGGGGAGCTGTTTTTT. The chain joins TRBV5-1 to TRBJ2-2, with 8 bases aligning to TRBD1. Germline V gene data show CDR1 as SGHRS and CDR2 as YFSETQ. The CDR3 extends over 15 amino acids. The V gene end was trimmed by 4 bases and the J gene end by 4 bases; junction bases not matched to a gene: 6.

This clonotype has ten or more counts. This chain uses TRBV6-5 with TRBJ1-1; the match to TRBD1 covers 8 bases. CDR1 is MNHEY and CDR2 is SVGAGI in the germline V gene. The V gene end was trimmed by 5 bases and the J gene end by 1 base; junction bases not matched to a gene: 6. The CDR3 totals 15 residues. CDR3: CASSIQTGANTEAFF. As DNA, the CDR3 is TGTGCCAGCAGTATTCAGACAGGGGCGAACACTGAAGCTTTCTTT.

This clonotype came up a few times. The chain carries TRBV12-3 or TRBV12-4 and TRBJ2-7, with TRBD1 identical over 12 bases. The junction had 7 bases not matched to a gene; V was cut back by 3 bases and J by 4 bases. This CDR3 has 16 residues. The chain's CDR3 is CASSFQGQGARYEQYF. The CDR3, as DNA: TGTGCCAGCAGTTTTCAGGGACAGGGGGCGCGGTACGAGCAGTACTTC.

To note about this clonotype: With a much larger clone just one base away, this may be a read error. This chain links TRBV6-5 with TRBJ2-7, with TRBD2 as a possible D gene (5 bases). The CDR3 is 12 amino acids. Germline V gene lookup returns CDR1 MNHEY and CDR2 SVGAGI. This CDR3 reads CASRYDYYEHYF. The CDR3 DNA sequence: TGTGCCAGCAGGTACGACTACTACGAGCACTACTTC.

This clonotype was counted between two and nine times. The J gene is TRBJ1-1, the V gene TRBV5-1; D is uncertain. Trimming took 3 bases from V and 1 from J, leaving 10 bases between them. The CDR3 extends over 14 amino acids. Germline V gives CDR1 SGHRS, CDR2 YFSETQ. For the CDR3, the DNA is TGCGCCAGCAGCTCTAACACCCGGAACACTGAAGCTTTCTTT. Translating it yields CASSSNTRNTEAFF.

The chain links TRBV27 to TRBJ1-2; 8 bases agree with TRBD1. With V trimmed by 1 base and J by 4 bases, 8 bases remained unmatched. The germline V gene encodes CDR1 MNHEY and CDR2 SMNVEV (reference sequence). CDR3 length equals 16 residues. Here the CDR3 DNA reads TGTGCCAGCAGTTTATTAGGTTCAGGGGGCACCTATGGCTACACCTTC. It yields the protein CASSLLGSGGTYGYTF.

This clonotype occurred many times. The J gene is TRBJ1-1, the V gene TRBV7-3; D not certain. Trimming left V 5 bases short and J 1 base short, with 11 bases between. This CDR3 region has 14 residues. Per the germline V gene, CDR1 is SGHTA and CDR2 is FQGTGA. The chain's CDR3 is CASSNPRENTEAFF. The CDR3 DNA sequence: TGTGCCAGCAGCAACCCAAGGGAGAACACTGAAGCTTTCTTT.

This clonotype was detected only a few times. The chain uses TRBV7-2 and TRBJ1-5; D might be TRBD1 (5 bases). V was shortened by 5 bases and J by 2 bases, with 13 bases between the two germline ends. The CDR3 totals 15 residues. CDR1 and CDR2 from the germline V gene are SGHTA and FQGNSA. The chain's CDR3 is CASSEGTAGNQPQHF. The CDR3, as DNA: TGTGCCAGCAGCGAGGGGACCGCTGGCAATCAGCCCCAGCATTTT.

In nucleotides, the CDR3 is TGTGCCAGCAGTCCGCGCCTGGGGCCCACAGATACGCAGTATTTT. This encodes CASSPRLGPTDTQYF. The chain carries TRBV27 and TRBJ2-3; D perhaps matches TRBD1 (5 bases). V lost 5 bases and J lost 2, with 14 bases in between. The CDR3 spans 15 residues. The V gene's germline CDR1 is MNHEY and CDR2 SMNVEV (reference sequence).